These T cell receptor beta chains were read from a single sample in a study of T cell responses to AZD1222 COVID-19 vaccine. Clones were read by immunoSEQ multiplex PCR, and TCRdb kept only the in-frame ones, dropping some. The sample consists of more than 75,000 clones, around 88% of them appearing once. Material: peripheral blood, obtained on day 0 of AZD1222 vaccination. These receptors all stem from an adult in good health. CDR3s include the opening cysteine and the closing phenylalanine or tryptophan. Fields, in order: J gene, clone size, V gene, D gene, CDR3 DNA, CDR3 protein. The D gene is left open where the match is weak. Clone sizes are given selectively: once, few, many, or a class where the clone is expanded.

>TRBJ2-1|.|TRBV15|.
TGTGCCACCAGCGTAACTCGCCTAGCTGAGCAGTTCTTC
CATSVTRLAEQFF
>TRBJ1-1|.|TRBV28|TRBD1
TGTGCCAGCAGCGGATCGACAGGGCTCACTGAAGCTTTCTTT
CASSGSTGLTEAFF
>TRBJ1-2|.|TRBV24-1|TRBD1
TGTGCCACCAGCCCCTCGGGGACAGGGTGGTTGTATTATGGCTACACCTTC
CATSPSGTGWLYYGYTF
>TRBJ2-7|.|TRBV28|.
TGTGCCAGCAGCCTTGGGGTACTAGCCCTAGCCTACGAGCAGTACTTC
CASSLGVLALAYEQYF
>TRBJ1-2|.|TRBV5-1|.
TGCGCCAGCAGCGAGGCCACCTCTAACTATGGCTACACCTTC
CASSEATSNYGYTF
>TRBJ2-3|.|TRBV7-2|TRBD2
TGTGCCAGCAGCTTCCTCGGGGGGGCCTGGACAGATACGCAGTATTTT
CASSFLGGAWTDTQYF
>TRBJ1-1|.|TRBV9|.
TGTGCCAGCAGCGTAGACTTCGAAATCAACACTGAAGCTTTCTTT
CASSVDFEINTEAFF
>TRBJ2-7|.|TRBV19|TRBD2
TGTGCCAGTAGTACGGGGACTAGGTACTACGAGCAGTACTTC
CASSTGTRYYEQYF
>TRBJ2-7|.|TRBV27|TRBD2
TGTGCCAGCAGTTTAAGGATGGGGCGGGGGACCTACGAGCAGTACTTC
CASSLRMGRGTYEQYF
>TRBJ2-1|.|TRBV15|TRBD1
TGTGCCACCAGCAGTACAGGGGGCTGGGAGCAGTTCTTC
CATSSTGGWEQFF
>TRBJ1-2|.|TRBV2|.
TGTGCCAGCAGTGAAGAGGGGCGGGACTATGGCTACACCTTC
CASSEEGRDYGYTF
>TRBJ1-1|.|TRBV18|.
TGTGCCAGCTCACCACGAGTCGACTACAGGATGAACACTGAAGCTTTCTTT
CASSPRVDYRMNTEAFF
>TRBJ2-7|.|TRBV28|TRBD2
TGTGCCAGCAGTTTTTCACTAGCGGGGAAGAGAGATTACGAGCAGTACTTC
CASSFSLAGKRDYEQYF
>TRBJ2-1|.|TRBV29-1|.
TGCAGCGTGGGTGCATGGGAGCAGTTCTTC
CSVGAWEQFF
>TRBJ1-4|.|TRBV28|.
TGTGCCAGCAGGCCGCACGGGCCCACAACTAATGAAAAACTGTTTTTT
CASRPHGPTTNEKLFF
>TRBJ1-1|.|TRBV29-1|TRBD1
TGCAGCGTCGTCCAGGGGGACACTGAAGCTTTCTTT
CSVVQGDTEAFF
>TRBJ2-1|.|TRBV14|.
TGTGCCAGCAGCCTTACTATTTATTTAGGCGACAATGAGCAGTTCTTC
CASSLTIYLGDNEQFF
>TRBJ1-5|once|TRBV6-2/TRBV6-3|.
TGTGCCAGCAGTTACGTTGGGAGGGGTCTTCGAAGCAATCAGCCCCAGCATTTT
CASSYVGRGLRSNQPQHF
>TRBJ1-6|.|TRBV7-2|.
TGTGCCAGCAGCTTAGCGCGGGAGGCCCTCCACTTT
CASSLAREALHF
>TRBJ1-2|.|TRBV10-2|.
TGCGCCAGCAGTGAGGACAGAGGCTATGGCTACACCTTC
CASSEDRGYGYTF
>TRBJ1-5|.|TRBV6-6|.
TGTGCCAGCAGTTACGGTCCGAATCAGCCCCAGCATTTT
CASSYGPNQPQHF
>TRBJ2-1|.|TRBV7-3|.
TGTGCCAGCAGCAAAGAGCCTCTCGGCAGGCTTGGTAGCTCCTACAATGAGCAGTTCTTC
CASSKEPLGRLGSSYNEQFF
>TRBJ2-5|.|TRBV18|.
TGTGCCAGCTCACCACCAGGGGAAGAGACCCAGTACTTC
CASSPPGEETQYF
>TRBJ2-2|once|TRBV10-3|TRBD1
TGTGCCATCAGCCCCCACCGGACAGGGTCCACCGGGGAGCTGTTTTTT
CAISPHRTGSTGELFF
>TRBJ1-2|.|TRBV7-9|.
TGTGCCAGCAGCTCTTGGGGCGTAGAAAACTATGGCTACACCTTC
CASSSWGVENYGYTF